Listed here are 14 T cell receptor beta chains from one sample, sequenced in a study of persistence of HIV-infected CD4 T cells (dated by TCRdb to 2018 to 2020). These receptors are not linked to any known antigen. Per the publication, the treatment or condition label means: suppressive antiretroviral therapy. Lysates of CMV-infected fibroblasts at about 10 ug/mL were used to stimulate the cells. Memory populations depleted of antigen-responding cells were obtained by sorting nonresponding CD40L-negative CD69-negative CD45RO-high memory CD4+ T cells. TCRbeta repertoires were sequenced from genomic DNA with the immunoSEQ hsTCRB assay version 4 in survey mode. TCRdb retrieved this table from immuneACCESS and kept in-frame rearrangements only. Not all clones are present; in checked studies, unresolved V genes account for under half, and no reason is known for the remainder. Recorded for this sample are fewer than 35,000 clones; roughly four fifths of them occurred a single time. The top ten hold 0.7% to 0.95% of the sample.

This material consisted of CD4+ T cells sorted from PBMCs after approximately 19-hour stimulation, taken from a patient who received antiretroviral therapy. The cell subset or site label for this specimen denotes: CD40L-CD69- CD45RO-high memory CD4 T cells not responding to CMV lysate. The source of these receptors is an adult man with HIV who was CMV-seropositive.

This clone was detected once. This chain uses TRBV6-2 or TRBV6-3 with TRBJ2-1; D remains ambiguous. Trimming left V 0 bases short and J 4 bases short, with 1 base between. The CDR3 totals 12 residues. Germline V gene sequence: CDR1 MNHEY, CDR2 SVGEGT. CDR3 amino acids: CASSYSYNEQFF. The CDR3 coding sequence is TGTGCCAGCAGTTACTCGTACAATGAGCAGTTCTTC.

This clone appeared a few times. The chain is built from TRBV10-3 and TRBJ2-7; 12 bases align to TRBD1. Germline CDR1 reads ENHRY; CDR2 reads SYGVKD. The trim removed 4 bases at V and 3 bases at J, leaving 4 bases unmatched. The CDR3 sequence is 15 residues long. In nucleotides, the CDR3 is TGTGCCATCAGTGCGGGGACAGGGGGCGGCTACGAGCAGTACTTC. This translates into CAISAGTGGGYEQYF.

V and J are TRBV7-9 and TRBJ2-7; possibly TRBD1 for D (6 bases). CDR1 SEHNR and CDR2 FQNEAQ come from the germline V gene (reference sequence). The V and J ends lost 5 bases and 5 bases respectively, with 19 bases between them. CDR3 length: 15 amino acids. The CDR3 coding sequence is TGTGCCAGCAGCCCGAAGCGGACAGACGGAGACGAGCAGTACTTC. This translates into CASSPKRTDGDEQYF. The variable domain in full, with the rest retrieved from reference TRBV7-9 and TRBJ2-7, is DTGVSQNPRHKITKRGQNVTFRCDPISEHNRLYWYRQTLGQGPEFLTYFQNEAQLEKSRLLSDRFSAERPKGSFSTLEIQRTEQGDSAMYLCASSPKRTDGDEQYFGPGTRLTVT.

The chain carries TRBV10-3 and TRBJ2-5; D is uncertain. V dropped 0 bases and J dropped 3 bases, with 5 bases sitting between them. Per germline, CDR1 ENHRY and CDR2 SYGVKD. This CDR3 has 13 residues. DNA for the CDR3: TGTGCCATCAGTGAGTCTGACGAAGAGACCCAGTACTTC. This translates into CAISESDEETQYF.

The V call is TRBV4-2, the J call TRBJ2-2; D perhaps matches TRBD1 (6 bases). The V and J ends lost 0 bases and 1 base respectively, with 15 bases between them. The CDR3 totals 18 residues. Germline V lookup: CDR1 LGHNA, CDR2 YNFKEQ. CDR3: CASSQEVGSRGNTGELFF. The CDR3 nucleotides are TGTGCCAGCAGCCAAGAAGTTGGTAGCAGGGGGAACACCGGGGAGCTGTTTTTT.

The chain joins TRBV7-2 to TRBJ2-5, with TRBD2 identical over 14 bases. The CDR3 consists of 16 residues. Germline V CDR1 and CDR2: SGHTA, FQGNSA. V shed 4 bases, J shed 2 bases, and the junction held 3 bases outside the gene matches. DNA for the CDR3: TGTGCCAGCAGCTCCGGACTAGCGGGGGGTCAAGAGACCCAGTACTTC. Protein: CASSSGLAGGQETQYF.

The CDR3 reads CASSLGGWGISTDTQYF. Written as DNA, the CDR3 is TGTGCCAGCAGCTTAGGGGGCTGGGGAATTAGCACAGATACGCAGTATTTT. The V call is TRBV7-8, the J call TRBJ2-3; D perhaps matches TRBD1 (5 bases). V lost 1 base, J lost 0 bases, and 14 bases lay in between. The CDR3 loop spans 17 amino acids. Germline V gives CDR1 SGHVS, CDR2 FQNEAQ.

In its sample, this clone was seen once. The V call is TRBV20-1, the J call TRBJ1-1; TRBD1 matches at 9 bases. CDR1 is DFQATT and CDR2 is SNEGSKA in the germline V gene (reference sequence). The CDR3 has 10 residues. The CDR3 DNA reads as TGCAGGGGGACAGGGACTGAAGCTTTCTTT. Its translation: CRGTGTEAFF.

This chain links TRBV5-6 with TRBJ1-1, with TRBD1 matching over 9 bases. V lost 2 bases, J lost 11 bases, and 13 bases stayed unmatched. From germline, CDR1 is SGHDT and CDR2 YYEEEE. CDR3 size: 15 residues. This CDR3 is CASSFSGTGSLMAFF. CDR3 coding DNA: TGTGCCAGCAGCTTCTCCGGGACAGGGTCCTTAATGGCTTTCTTT. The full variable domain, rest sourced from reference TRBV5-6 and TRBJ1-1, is DAGVTQSPTHLIKTRGQQVTLRCSPKSGHDTVSWYQQALGQGPQFIFQYYEEEERQRGNFPDRFSGHQFPNYSSELNVNALLLGDSALYLCASSFSGTGSLMAFFGQGTRLTVV.

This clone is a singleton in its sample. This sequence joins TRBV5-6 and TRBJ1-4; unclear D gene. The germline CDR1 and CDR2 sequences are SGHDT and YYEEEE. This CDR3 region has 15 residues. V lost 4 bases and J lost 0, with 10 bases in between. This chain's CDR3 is CASSLVPATNEKLFF. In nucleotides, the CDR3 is TGTGCCAGCAGCCTGGTACCTGCAACTAATGAAAAACTGTTTTTT.

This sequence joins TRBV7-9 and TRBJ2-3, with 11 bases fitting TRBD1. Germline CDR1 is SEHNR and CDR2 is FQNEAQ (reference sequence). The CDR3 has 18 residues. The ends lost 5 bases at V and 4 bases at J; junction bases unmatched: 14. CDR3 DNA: TGTGCCAGCAGCCCTAGGGGGACAGGGGGAACTTTGGCAGATACGCAGTATTTT. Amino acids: CASSPRGTGGTLADTQYF.

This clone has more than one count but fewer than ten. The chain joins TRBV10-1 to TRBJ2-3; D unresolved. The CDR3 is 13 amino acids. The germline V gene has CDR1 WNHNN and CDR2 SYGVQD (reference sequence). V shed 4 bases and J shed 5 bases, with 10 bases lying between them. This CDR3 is CASSAARLDTQYF. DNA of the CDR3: TGCGCCAGCAGTGCGGCCAGGCTAGATACGCAGTATTTT.

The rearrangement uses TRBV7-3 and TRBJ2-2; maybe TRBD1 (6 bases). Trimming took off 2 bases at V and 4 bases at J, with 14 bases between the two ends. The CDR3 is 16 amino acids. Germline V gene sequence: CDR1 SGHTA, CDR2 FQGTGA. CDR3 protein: CASSLAPGAGTGELFF. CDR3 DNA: TGTGCCAGCAGCTTAGCTCCAGGGGCAGGCACCGGGGAGCTGTTTTTT.

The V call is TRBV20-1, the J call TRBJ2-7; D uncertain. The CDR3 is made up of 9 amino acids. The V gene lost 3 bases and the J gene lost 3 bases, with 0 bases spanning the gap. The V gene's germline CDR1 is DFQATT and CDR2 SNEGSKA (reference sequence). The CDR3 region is CSASYEQYF. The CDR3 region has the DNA TGCAGTGCTAGCTACGAGCAGTACTTC.